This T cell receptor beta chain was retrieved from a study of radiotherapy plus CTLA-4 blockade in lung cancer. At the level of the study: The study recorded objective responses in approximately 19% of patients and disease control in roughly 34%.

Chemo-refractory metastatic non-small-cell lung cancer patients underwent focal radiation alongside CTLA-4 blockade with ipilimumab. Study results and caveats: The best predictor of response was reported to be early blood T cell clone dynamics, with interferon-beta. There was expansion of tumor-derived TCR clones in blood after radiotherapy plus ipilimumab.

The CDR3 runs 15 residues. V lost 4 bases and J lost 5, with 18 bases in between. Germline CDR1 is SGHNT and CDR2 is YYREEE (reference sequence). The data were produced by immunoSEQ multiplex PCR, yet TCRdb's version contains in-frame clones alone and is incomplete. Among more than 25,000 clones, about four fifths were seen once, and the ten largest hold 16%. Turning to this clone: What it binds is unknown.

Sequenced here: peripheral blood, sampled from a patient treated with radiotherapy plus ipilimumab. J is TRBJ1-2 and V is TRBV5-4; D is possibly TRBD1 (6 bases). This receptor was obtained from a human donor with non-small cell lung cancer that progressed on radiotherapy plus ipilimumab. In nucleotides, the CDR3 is TGTGCCAGCAGCCAAGGGGGGGCGCGATCTTATGGCTACACCTTC. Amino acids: CASSQGGARSYGYTF.